This TCR beta chain was found in a study of T cell changes during pregnancy in multiple sclerosis. TCRdb keeps only in-frame clones here, not all; method: immunoSEQ multiplex PCR. The table includes tens of thousands of clones, 85% to 95% detected once. Germline values: CDR1 SGHAT, CDR2 FQNNGV. This CDR3 has 16 amino acids. Trimming removed 1 base at V and 0 bases at J, with 10 bases between. The sequence came from a female donor with multiple sclerosis, enrolled in a pregnancy study. This rearrangement joins TRBV11-2 to TRBJ2-1; the D gene is possibly TRBD2 (5 bases). What was sequenced was peripheral blood. Written as DNA, the CDR3 is TGTGCCAGCAGCTTAGTCCAAGCGGACTCCTACAATGAGCAGTTCTTC. Amino acid sequence: CASSLVQADSYNEQFF.